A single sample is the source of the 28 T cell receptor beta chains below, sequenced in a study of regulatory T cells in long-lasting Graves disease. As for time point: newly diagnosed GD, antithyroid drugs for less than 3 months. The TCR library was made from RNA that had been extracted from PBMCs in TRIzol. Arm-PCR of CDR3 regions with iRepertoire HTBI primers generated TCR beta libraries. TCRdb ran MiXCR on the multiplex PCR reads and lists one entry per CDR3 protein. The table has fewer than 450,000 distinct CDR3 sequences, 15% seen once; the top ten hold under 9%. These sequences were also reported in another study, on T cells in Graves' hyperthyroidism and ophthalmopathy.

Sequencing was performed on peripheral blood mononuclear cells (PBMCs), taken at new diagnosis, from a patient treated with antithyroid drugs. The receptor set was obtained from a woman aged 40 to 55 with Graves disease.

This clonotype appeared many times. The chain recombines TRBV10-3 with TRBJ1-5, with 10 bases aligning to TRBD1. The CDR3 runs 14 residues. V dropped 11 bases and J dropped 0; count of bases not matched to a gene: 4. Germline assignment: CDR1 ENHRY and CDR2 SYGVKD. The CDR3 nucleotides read TGTGCCGGAGGGACAGGGGATAGCAATCAGCCCCAGCATTTT. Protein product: CAGGTGDSNQPQHF.

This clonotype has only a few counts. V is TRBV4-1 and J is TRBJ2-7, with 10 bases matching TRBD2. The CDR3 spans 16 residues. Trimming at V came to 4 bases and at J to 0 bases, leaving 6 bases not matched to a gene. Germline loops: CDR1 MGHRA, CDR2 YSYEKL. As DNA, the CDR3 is TGCGCCAGCAGCCGACAAACTAGCGGGAACTCCTACGAGCAGTACTTC. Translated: CASSRQTSGNSYEQYF.

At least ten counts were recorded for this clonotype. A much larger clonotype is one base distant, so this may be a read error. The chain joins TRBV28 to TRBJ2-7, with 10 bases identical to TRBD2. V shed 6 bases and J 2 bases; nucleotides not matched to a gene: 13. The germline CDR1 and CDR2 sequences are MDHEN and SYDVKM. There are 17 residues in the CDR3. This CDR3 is CASSSPGLASRTYEQYF. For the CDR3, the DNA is TGTGCCAGCAGCTCGCCGGGACTAGCGAGCCGTACCTACGAGCAGTACTTC. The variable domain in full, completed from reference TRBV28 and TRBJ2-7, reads DVKVTQSSRYLVKRTGEKVFLECVQDMDHENMFWYRQDPGLGLRLIYFSYDVKMKEKGDIPEGYSVSREKKERFSLILESASTNQTSMYLCASSSPGLASRTYEQYFGPGTRLTVT.

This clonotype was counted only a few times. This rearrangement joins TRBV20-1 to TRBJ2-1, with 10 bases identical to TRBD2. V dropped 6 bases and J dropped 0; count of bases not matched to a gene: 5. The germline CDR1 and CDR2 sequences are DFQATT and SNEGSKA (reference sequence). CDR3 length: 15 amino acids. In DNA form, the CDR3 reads TGCAGTGCAGGGAGGACTAGCGGCTCCTACAATGAGCAGTTCTTC. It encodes CSAGRTSGSYNEQFF.

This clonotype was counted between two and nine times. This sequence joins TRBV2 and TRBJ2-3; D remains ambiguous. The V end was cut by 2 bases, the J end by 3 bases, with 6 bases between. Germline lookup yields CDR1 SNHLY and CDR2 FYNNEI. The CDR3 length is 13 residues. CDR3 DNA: TGTGCCAGCAGTGAAAGGCCGACAGATACGCAGTATTTT. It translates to CASSERPTDTQYF.

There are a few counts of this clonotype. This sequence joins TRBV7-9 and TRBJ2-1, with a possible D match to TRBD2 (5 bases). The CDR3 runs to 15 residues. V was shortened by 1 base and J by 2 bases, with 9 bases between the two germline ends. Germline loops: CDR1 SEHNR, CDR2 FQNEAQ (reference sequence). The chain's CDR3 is CASSLGVAPYNEQFF. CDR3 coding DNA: TGTGCCAGCAGCTTAGGGGTAGCGCCCTACAATGAGCAGTTCTTC.

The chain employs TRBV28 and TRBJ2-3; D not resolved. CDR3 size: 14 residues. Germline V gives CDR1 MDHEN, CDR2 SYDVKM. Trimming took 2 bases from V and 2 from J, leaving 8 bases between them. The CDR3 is CASSLTRFTDTQYF. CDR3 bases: TGTGCCAGCAGTTTAACACGTTTCACAGATACGCAGTATTTT.

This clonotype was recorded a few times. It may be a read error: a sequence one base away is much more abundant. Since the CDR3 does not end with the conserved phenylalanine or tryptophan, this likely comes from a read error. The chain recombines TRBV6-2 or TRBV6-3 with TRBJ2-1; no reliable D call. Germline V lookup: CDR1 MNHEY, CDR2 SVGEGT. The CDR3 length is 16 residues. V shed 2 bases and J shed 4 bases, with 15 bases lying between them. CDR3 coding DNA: TGTGCCAGCAGTTACAACATAGTCGATATATACAATGAGCAGTTCCTC. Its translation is CASSYNIVDIYNEQFL.

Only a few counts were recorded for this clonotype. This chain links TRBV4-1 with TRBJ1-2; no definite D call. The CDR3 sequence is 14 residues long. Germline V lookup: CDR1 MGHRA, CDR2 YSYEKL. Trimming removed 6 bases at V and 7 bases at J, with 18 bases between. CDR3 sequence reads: CASRPSTTEAGYTF. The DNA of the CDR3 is TGCGCCAGCAGGCCAAGTACCACTGAGGCTGGCTACACCTTC.

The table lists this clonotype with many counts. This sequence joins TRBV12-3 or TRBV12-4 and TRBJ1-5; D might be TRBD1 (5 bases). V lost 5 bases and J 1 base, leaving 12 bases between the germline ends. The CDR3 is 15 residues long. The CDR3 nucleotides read TGTGCCAGCAGTCTCGGGACTTACAGCAATCAGCCCCAGCATTTT. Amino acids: CASSLGTYSNQPQHF.

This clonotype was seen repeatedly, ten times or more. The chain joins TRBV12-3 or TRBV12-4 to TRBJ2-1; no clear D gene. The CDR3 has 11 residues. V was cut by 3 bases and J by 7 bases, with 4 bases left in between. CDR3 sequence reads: CASSLMNEQFF. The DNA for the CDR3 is TGTGCCAGCAGTTTGATGAATGAGCAGTTCTTC.

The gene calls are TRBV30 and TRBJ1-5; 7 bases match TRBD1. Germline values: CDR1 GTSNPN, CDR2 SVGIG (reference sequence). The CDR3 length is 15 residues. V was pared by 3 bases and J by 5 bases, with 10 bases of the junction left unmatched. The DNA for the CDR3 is TGTGCCTGGAGAGCCAAGACAGGGTCGCATCAGCCCCAGCATTTT. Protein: CAWRAKTGSHQPQHF.

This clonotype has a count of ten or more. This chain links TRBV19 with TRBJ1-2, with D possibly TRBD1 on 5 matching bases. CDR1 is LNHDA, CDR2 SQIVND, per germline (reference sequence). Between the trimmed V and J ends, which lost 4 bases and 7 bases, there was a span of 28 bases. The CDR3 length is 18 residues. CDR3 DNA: TGTGCCAGTAGTACCGGGTTGGCAGGGTTGAGAGGATTGAGTGGCTACACCTTC. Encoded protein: CASSTGLAGLRGLSGYTF.

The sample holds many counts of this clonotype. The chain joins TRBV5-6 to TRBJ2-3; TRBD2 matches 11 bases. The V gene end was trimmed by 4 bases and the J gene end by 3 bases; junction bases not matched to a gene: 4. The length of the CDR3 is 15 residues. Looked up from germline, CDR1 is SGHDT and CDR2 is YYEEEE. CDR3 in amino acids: CASSGRLAGTDTQYF. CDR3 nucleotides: TGTGCCAGCAGCGGTCGACTAGCGGGGACAGATACGCAGTATTTT.

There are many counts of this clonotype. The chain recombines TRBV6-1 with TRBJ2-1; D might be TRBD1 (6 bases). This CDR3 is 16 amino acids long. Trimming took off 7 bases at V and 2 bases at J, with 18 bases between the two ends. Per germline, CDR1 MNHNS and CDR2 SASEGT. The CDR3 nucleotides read TGTGCCAGCACCGTAAATCGGGACACCACCTACAATGAGCAGTTCTTC. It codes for CASTVNRDTTYNEQFF.

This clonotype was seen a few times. This CDR3 is CASSQRERTDTQYF. In nucleotides, the CDR3 is TGTGCCAGTAGTCAGCGGGAGCGCACAGATACGCAGTATTTT. V and J are TRBV19 and TRBJ2-3, with TRBD2 matching over 8 bases. Unmatched junction bases numbered 2, after V lost 5 bases and J lost 1 base. The germline CDR1 and CDR2 sequences are LNHDA and SQIVND (reference sequence). CDR3 length: 14 amino acids.

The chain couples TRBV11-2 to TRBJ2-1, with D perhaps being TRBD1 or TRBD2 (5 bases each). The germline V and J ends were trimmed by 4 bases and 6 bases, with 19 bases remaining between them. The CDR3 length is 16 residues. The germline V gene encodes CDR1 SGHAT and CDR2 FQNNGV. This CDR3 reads CASSSRSEGSSNEQFF. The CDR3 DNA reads TGTGCCAGCAGCTCCCGGTCCGAGGGGTCTAGCAATGAGCAGTTCTTC. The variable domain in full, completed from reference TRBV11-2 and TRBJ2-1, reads EAGVAQSPRYKIIEKRQSVAFWCNPISGHATLYWYQQILGQGPKLLIQFQNNGVVDDSQLPKDRFSAERLKGVDSTLKIQPAKLEDSAVYLCASSSRSEGSSNEQFFGPGTRLTVL.

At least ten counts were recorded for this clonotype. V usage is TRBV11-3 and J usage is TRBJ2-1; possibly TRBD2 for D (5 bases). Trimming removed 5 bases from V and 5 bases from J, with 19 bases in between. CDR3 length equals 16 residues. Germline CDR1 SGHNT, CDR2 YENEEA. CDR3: CASSGEMGSEDNEQFF. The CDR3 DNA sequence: TGTGCCAGCAGCGGGGAGATGGGAAGCGAGGACAATGAGCAGTTCTTC.

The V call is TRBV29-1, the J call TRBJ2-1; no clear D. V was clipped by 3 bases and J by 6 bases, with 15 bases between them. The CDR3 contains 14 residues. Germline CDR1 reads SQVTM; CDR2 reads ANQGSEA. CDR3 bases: TGCAGCGTTGATCCCGGGCGGTTGAGCAATGAGCAGTTCTTC. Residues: CSVDPGRLSNEQFF.

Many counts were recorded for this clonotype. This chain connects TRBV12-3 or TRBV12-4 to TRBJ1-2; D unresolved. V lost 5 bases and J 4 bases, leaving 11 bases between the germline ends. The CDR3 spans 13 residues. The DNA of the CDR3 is TGTGCCAGCAGTCGTGGCGGTACCTATGGCTACACCTTC. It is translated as CASSRGGTYGYTF.

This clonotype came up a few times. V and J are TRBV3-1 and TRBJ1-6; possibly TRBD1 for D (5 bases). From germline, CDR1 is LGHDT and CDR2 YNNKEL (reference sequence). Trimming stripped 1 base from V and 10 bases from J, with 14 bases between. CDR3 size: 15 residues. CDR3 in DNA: TGTGCCAGCAGCCAAGGGGGCGGGCGGGAATCACCCCTCCACTTT. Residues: CASSQGGGRESPLHF.

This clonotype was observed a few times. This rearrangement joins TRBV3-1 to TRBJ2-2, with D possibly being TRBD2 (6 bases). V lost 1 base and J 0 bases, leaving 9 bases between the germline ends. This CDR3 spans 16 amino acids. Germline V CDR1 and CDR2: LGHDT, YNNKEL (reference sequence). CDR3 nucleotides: TGTGCCAGCAGCCAAGGAGCGGGCACGAACACCGGGGAGCTGTTTTTT. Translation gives CASSQGAGTNTGELFF.

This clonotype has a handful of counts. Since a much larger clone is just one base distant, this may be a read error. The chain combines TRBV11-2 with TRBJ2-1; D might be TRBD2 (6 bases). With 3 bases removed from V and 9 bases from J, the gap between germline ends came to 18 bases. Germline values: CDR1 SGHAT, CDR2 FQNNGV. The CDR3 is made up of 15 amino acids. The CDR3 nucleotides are TGTGCCAGCAGCTTGGTGGAGGGTCCTTCGGTTGAGCAGTTCTTC. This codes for CASSLVEGPSVEQFF. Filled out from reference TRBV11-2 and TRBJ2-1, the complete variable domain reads EAGVAQSPRYKIIEKRQSVAFWCNPISGHATLYWYQQILGQGPKLLIQFQNNGVVDDSQLPKDRFSAERLKGVDSTLKIQPAKLEDSAVYLCASSLVEGPSVEQFFGPGTRLTVL.

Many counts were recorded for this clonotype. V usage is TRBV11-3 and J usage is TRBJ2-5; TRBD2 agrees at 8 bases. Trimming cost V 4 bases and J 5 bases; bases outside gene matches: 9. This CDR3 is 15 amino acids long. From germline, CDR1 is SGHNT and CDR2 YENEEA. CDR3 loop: CASSSRKRELETQYF. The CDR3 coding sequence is TGTGCCAGCAGCTCCCGGAAGCGGGAGTTGGAGACCCAGTACTTC.

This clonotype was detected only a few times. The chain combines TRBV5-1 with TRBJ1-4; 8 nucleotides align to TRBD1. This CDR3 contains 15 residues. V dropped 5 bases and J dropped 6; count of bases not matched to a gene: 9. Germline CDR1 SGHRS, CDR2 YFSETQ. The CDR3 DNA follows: TGCGCCAGCAGGTTCGTCGGGACAGGCGATGAAAAACTGTTTTTT. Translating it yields CASRFVGTGDEKLFF.

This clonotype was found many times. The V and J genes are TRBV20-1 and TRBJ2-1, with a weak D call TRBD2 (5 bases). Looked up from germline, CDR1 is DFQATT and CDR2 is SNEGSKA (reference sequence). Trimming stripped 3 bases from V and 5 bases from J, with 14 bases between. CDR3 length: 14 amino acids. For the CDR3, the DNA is TGCAGTGCTAGGGGAGTGTCTGGCCACAATGAGCAGTTCTTC. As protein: CSARGVSGHNEQFF.

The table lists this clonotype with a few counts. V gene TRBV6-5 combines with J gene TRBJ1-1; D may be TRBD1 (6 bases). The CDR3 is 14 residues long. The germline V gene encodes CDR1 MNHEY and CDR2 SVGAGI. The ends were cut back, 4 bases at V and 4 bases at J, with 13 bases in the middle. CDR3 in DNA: TGTGCCAGCAGTTTAACAGGGACTGGCACTGAAGCTTTCTTT. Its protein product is CASSLTGTGTEAFF.

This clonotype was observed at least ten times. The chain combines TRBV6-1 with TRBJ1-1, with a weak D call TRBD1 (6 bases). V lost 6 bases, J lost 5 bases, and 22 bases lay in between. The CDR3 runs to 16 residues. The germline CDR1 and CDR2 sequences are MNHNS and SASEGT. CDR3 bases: TGTGCCAGCAGACCCGGGGACGCCAAAAGGGGGACTGAAGCTTTCTTT. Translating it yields CASRPGDAKRGTEAFF.